Listed here are 13 T cell receptor beta chains from one sample, sequenced in a study of T cell changes during pregnancy in multiple sclerosis. Libraries were prepared by immunoSEQ multiplex PCR; TCRdb keeps only in-frame clonotypes and omits some of them. The sample lists 45,000 to 65,000 clones, around nine tenths occurring once. The sequencing used CD4+ T cells from peripheral blood mononuclear cells, collected in the third trimester of pregnancy. All receptors come from a female donor with multiple sclerosis, enrolled in a pregnancy study.

The rearrangement joins TRBV18 to TRBJ2-2, with 7 bases fitting TRBD1. The length of the CDR3 is 17 residues. V lost 4 bases to trimming and J lost 1 base; unmatched junction nucleotides: 9. The germline gives CDR1 KGHSH, CDR2 LQKENI. The CDR3 loop reads CASSQNSNRGNTGELFF. The DNA of the CDR3 is TGTGCCAGCTCACAGAATTCGAACAGGGGGAACACCGGGGAGCTGTTTTTT.

The chain carries TRBV2 and TRBJ1-4; perhaps TRBD1 as D (6 bases). The V gene lost 6 bases and the J gene lost 0 bases, with 8 bases spanning the gap. Germline V gene lookup returns CDR1 SNHLY and CDR2 FYNNEI. This CDR3 contains 14 residues. The CDR3 nucleotides read TGTGCCAGCAGCGGACAGTCAACTAATGAAAAACTGTTTTTT. It translates to CASSGQSTNEKLFF.

The chain links TRBV4-2 to TRBJ2-7, with D possibly matching TRBD2 (5 bases). Deletions cut 3 bases from V and 4 bases from J, with 13 bases between. The CDR3 length is 14 residues. Germline assignment: CDR1 LGHNA and CDR2 YNFKEQ. CDR3 protein: CASSQGRGAYEQYF. In DNA form, the CDR3 reads TGTGCCAGCAGCCAGGGCCGGGGTGCGTACGAGCAGTACTTC.

The chain couples TRBV5-6 to TRBJ1-1, with TRBD1 identical over 7 bases. Germline V gene data show CDR1 as SGHDT and CDR2 as YYEEEE. V shed 2 bases and J 4 bases; nucleotides not matched to a gene: 5. The CDR3 is made up of 14 amino acids. The CDR3 sequence: CASSLRGRATEAFF. CDR3 coding DNA: TGTGCCAGCAGCTTAAGGGGGCGGGCCACTGAAGCTTTCTTT.

This sequence joins TRBV19 and TRBJ2-1; D is ambiguous. The CDR3 spans 16 residues. Germline V lookup: CDR1 LNHDA, CDR2 SQIVND (reference sequence). V lost 4 bases and J lost 2, with 15 bases in between. CDR3 bases: TGTGCCAGTAGTAGTCGGTCTAGAACAACCTACAATGAGCAGTTCTTC. Its protein is CASSSRSRTTYNEQFF.

The chain employs TRBV10-2 and TRBJ1-4, with 7 bases that match TRBD1. Germline trimming cut 7 bases from V and 3 bases from J; bases unmatched to any gene: 5. Germline V gene data show CDR1 as WSHSY and CDR2 as SAAADI. CDR3 length equals 14 residues. The CDR3 region has the DNA TGCGCCAGCACCGAGACAGGGCCTAATGAAAAACTGTTTTTT. It encodes CASTETGPNEKLFF.

As concerns this clone: Distinct nucleotide sequences in the sample also encode this CDR3. This CDR3 is CASSVGQGSYNEQFF. The CDR3 bases are TGTGCCAGCAGCGTAGGACAGGGCTCCTACAATGAGCAGTTCTTC. The V gene is TRBV9, the J gene TRBJ2-1; 7 bases are a match to TRBD1. J gave up 0 bases and V 0 bases, and 0 bases lay outside the gene matches. Germline lookup yields CDR1 SGDLS and CDR2 YYNGEE. The CDR3 has 15 amino acids.

Worth noting for this clone: Germline and junction disagree at one end, which may indicate a read error. This chain connects TRBV7-7 to TRBJ2-5; TRBD2 matches 7 bases. There are 16 residues in the CDR3. Germline V gives CDR1 SSHAT, CDR2 FNYEAQ (reference sequence). DNA of the CDR3: TGTGCTAGCAGCTTAGTGCCGCGGGGGTTTCAAGAGACCCAGTACTTC. Amino acid sequence: CASSLVPRGFQETQYF. The variable domain in full, with the rest retrieved from reference TRBV7-7 and TRBJ2-5, is GAGVSQSPRYKVTKRGQDVTLRCDPISSHATLYWYQQALGQGPEFLTYFNYEAQPDKSGLPSDRFSAERPEGSISTLTIQRTEQRDSAMYRCASSLVPRGFQETQYFGPGTRLLVL.

The J gene is TRBJ1-1, the V gene TRBV10-2; 7 bases match TRBD1. CDR1 and CDR2 (germline): WSHSY, SAAADI. This CDR3 has 17 residues. V gave up 1 base and J gave up 2 bases; unmatched junction bases: 10. CDR3 DNA: TGCGCCAGCAGTGAGTATTACAGGGGATCTGTTAACACTGAAGCTTTCTTT. This sequence encodes CASSEYYRGSVNTEAFF.

The CDR3 spells CASSIMGGNQPQHF. CDR3 sequence (DNA): TGTGCCAGTAGTATCATGGGAGGCAATCAGCCCCAGCATTTT. This chain connects TRBV19 to TRBJ1-5, with D hard to call. CDR1 is LNHDA, CDR2 SQIVND, per germline (reference sequence). Trimming took off 3 bases at V and 2 bases at J, with 8 bases between the two ends. CDR3 length: 14 residues.

This rearrangement joins TRBV5-1 to TRBJ1-1; tentative D call: TRBD1 (5 bases). The CDR3 has 16 residues. Germline V gene sequence: CDR1 SGHRS, CDR2 YFSETQ. V lost 6 bases and J lost 1, with 19 bases in between. CDR3 coding DNA: TGCGCCAGCACCACATCCGGGCGCCAGGGGAACACTGAAGCTTTCTTT. Protein: CASTTSGRQGNTEAFF.

The sample holds one count of this clone. V usage is TRBV9 and J usage is TRBJ1-6; maybe TRBD1 (5 bases). V lost 0 bases to trimming and J lost 14 bases, with 18 bases between them. Looked up from germline, CDR1 is SGDLS and CDR2 is YYNGEE. CDR3 length: 15 amino acids. The CDR3 sequence: CASSVAGGTQATLHF. Here the CDR3 DNA reads TGTGCCAGCAGCGTAGCGGGCGGAACACAGGCCACCCTCCACTTT.

This chain joins TRBV9 and TRBJ2-3; the match to TRBD2 covers 14 bases. V was clipped by 4 bases and J by 6 bases; unmatched bases: 16. The CDR3 consists of 19 residues. Germline V CDR1 and CDR2: SGDLS, YYNGEE. The CDR3 is CASSPSRLAGGPGQDTQYF. The CDR3 DNA reads TGTGCCAGCAGCCCGTCGCGACTAGCGGGGGGGCCGGGGCAGGATACGCAGTATTTT.